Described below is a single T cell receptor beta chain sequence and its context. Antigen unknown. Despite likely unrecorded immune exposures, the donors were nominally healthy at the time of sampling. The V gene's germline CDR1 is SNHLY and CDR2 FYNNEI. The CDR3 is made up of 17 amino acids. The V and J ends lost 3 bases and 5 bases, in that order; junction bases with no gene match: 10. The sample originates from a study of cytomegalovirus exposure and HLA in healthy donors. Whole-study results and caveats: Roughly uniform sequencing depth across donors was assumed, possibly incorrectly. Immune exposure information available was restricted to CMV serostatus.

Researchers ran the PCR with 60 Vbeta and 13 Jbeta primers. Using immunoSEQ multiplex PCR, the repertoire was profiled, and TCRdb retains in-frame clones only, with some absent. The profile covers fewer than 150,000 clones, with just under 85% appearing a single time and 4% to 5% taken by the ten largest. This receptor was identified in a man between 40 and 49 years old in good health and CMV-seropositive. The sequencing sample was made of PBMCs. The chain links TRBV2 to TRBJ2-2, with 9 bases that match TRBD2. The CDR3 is CASSDVAGDSRTGELFF. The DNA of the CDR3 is TGTGCCAGCAGTGATGTAGCGGGGGACTCACGGACCGGGGAGCTGTTTTTT.